A selection of T cell receptor beta chains follows, all from one sample in a study of blood T cell repertoires in COVID-19. Here immunoSEQ multiplex PCR was the method, and the copy in TCRdb shows in-frame clones only, minus some. The sample holds approximately 200,000 clones, under 90% seen once. Input material: peripheral blood. The receptors shown here come from an older woman who had recovered from COVID-19. CDR3s include the opening cysteine and the closing phenylalanine or tryptophan.

length	V	J	CDR3
15	TRBV9	TRBJ2-3	CASSVGGRSTDTQYF
15	TRBV10-2	TRBJ1-2	CASSESPDRVSGYTF
14	TRBV7-2	TRBJ1-4	CASSQDRVREKLFF
12	TRBV6-5	TRBJ1-2	CASVRLFYGYTF
14	TRBV19	TRBJ1-1	CASSIDWGISEAFF
14	TRBV5-6	TRBJ2-7	CASSGGTFSYEQYF
14	TRBV6-5	TRBJ2-7	CASSQGVTAYEQYF
16	TRBV27	TRBJ2-1	CASSSSTGPSYNEQFF
13	TRBV12-5	TRBJ1-1	CAGRREGNTEAFF
15	TRBV11-1	TRBJ2-2	CASSLEQGNTGELFF
16	TRBV4-1	TRBJ2-1	CASSQGNLRSYNEQFF
14	TRBV6-1	TRBJ1-5	CASSDGYSNQPQHF
12	TRBV12-3/TRBV12-4	TRBJ1-2	CASSLVGYGYTF
17	TRBV5-1	TRBJ2-7	CASSPSEGTGMSDEQYF
12	TRBV6-5	TRBJ1-2	CASSQGSHGYTF
14	TRBV7-2	TRBJ2-7	CASSLGGGENEQYF
12	TRBV6-5	TRBJ2-2	CASSQRGGELFF
14	TRBV19	TRBJ1-2	CASSIGGTDHGYTF
14	TRBV7-9	TRBJ1-2	CASSLQGGSVGYTF
16	TRBV6-5	TRBJ1-2	CASSYEGTGSFYGYTF
15	TRBV7-2	TRBJ2-7	CASSFDRGRSYEQYF
13	TRBV3-1/TRBV3-2	TRBJ2-7	CASSSPGLREQYF
14	TRBV9	TRBJ1-1	CASSVEAVNTEAFF
14	TRBV29-1	TRBJ2-3	CSVELGARSDTQYF
15	TRBV19	TRBJ1-1	CASSSGAVRHTEAFF
13	TRBV2	TRBJ1-5	CASSGTGDQPQHF
13	TRBV12-3/TRBV12-4	TRBJ2-5	CASSLFDQATQYF
12	TRBV29-1	TRBJ2-5	CSAGQPQETQYF
14	TRBV4-1	TRBJ1-5	CASSVQVMDQPQHF
14	TRBV20-1	TRBJ2-2	CSASSPGGDGELFF
15	TRBV5-6	TRBJ1-3	CASSRDRVSGNTIYF
14	TRBV5-1	TRBJ2-3	CASSLDSGGDTQYF
15	TRBV9	TRBJ1-1	CASSVYGTPNTEAFF
14	TRBV15	TRBJ1-2	CATSRDRQGTGYTF
13	TRBV3-1/TRBV3-2	TRBJ2-7	CASSQGSSYEQYF
13	TRBV18	TRBJ2-1	CASSDRGRNEQFF
15	TRBV10-3	TRBJ1-2	CAISESPGGIRGYTF
13	TRBV5-1	TRBJ1-4	CASSRTANEKLFF
15	TRBV4-2	TRBJ1-2	CASTPDGGRNYGYTF
13	TRBV30	TRBJ1-1	CAWSATMNTEAFF
18	TRBV11-2	TRBJ2-5	CASSLDSRLAGPGETQYF
13	TRBV28	TRBJ1-1	CASSLFGNTEAFF
17	TRBV7-7	TRBJ2-7	CASSPRLGPAGSYEQYF
14	TRBV4-2	TRBJ1-1	CASSQAQGNTEAFF
17	TRBV1	TRBJ2-5	CTSSHAGDRVVRETQYF
13	TRBV14	TRBJ2-5	CASSTGRQETQYF
13	TRBV7-9	TRBJ2-7	CASSLGSTYEQYF
16	TRBV21-1	TRBJ1-2	CASSKGGRETDYGYTF
17	TRBV5-1	TRBJ2-1	CASSLYGTSGGAYEQFF
13	TRBV7-2	TRBJ1-1	CASSMDTDLEAFF
14	TRBV6-5	TRBJ1-4	CASSRQGPNEKLFF
13	TRBV25-1	TRBJ1-1	CASSMGLNTEAFF
14	TRBV2	TRBJ1-6	CASSEALSNSPLHF
12	TRBV15	TRBJ1-2	CATSRDQFGYTF
15	TRBV19	TRBJ1-5	CASSFDRGQDQPQHF
15	TRBV20-1	TRBJ2-1	CSASRLAGSYNEQFF
15	TRBV16	TRBJ1-3	CASSLGQGDGNTIYF
14	TRBV5-8	TRBJ1-2	CASSQEQGYYGYTF
15	TRBV4-1	TRBJ1-5	CASSQEFSANQPQHF